Detailed here is one TCR beta chain. The antigen remains unidentified. Each 10 ml fresh peripheral blood draw supplied the PBMCs. This CDR3 is built from 11 residues. Trimming shortened V by 6 bases and J by 12 bases, and 12 bases separated the two germline ends. TCR beta CDR3 regions were amplified from RNA transcripts. The primer set for the first-round RT-PCR of the TCR CDR3 was HTBI. TCRdb re-derived calls from the multiplex PCR reads in MiXCR, one entry per CDR3 protein. The sample yields over 300,000 distinct CDR3 sequences, roughly 14% seen once. The data stem from a study of T cells in Graves' hyperthyroidism and ophthalmopathy. Overall study findings and caveats: In the blood, most expanded thyroid clonotypes above 0.001 appeared as well. A 13 V-J signature model discriminated ophthalmopathy versus stable hyperthyroidism.

The chain employs TRBV12-3 or TRBV12-4 and TRBJ2-1; the D gene is possibly TRBD2 (6 bases). Source material: blood. The receptor comes from a woman in her sixties or seventies with Graves' hyperthyroidism. CDR3 bases: TGTGCCAGCAGCCCCGGGACTCGGCAGTTCTTC. This codes for CASSPGTRQFF.